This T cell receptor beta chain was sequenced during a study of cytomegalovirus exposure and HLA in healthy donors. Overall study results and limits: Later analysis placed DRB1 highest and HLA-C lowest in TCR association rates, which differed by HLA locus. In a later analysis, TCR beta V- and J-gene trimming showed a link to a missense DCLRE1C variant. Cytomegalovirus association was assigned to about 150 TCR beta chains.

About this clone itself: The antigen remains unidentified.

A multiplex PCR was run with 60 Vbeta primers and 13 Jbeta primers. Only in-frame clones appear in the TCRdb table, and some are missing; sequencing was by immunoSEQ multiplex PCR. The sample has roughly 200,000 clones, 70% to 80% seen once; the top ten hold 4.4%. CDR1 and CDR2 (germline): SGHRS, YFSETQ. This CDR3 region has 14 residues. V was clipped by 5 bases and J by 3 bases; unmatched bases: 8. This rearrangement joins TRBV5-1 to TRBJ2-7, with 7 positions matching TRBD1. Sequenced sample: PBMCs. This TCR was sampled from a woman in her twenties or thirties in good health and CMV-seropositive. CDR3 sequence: CASRGPGQNYEQYF. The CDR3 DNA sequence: TGCGCCAGCAGAGGTCCGGGACAGAACTACGAGCAGTACTTC.